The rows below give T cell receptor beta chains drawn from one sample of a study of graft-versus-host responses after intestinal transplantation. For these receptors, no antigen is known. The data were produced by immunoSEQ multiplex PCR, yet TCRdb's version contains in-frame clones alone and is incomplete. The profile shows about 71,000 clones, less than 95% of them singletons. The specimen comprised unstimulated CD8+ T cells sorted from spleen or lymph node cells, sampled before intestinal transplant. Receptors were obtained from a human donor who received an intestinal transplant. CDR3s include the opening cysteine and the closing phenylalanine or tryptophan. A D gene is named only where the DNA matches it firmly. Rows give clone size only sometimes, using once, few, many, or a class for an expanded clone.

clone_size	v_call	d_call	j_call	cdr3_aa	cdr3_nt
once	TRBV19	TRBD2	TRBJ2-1	CASSIDLPEGALAGGQQFF	TGTGCCAGTAGTATAGATCTCCCTGAAGGGGCACTAGCGGGGGGGCAGCAGTTCTTC
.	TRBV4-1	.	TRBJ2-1	CASNRSFGQHNEQFF	TGCGCCAGCAACCGATCCTTCGGACAGCACAATGAGCAGTTCTTC
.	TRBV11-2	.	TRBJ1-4	CASSFTQGPNEKLFF	TGTGCCAGCAGCTTTACACAGGGCCCTAATGAAAAACTGTTTTTT
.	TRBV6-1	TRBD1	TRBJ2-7	CATGQGLTYEQYF	TGTGCCACCGGACAGGGACTTACCTACGAGCAGTACTTC
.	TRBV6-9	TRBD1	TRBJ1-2	CASSLYRGRDYGYTF	TGTGCCAGCAGCCTTTACAGGGGGCGAGACTATGGCTACACCTTC
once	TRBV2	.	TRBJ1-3	CASRAGATIYF	TGTGCCAGCAGAGCAGGGGCAACCATATATTTT
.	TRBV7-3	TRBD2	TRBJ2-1	CASSLMGGVAPYNEQFF	TGTGCCAGCAGCTTAATGGGGGGGGTAGCACCATACAATGAGCAGTTCTTC
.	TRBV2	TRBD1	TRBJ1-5	CASSDTGGQPQHF	TGTGCCAGCAGTGACACAGGGGGCCAGCCCCAGCATTTT
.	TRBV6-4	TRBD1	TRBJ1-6	CASSELGTGGSPLHF	TGTGCCAGCAGTGAGCTGGGAACAGGGGGTTCACCCCTCCACTTT
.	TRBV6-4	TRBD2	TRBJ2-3	CASSGGGATDTQYF	TGTGCCAGCAGTGGCGGGGGGGCCACAGATACGCAGTATTTT
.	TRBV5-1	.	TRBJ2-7	CASSYLGYEQYF	TGCGCCAGCAGCTACCTCGGGTACGAGCAGTACTTC
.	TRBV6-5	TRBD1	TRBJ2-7	CASRDRESYEQYF	TGTGCCAGCAGGGACAGGGAGTCCTACGAGCAGTACTTC
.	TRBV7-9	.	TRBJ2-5	CASSFSFGEETQYF	TGTGCCAGCAGCTTTTCTTTCGGGGAAGAGACCCAGTACTTC
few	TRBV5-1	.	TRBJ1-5	CASSSRGVGPQHF	TGCGCCAGCAGCTCCCGCGGGGTTGGGCCCCAGCATTTT
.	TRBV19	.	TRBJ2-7	CASSILGRQSYEQYF	TGTGCCAGTAGTATACTCGGCAGGCAATCCTACGAGCAGTACTTC
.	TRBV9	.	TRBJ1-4	CASSVDFPTANEKLFF	TGTGCCAGCAGCGTAGACTTCCCAACCGCAAATGAAAAACTGTTTTTT
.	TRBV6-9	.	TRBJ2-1	CARGRLTGTQGVNYNEQFF	TGTGCCAGGGGTAGACTAACCGGGACACAAGGCGTGAATTACAATGAGCAGTTCTTC
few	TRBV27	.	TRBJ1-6	CASSFSHNSPLHF	TGTGCCAGCAGTTTTAGCCATAATTCACCCCTCCACTTT
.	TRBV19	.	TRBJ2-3	CASSIVGGPRDTQYF	TGTGCCAGTAGTATAGTGGGGGGGCCCCGCGATACGCAGTATTTT
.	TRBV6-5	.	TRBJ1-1	CASSYGGPEAFF	TGTGCCAGCAGTTACGGGGGCCCCGAGGCTTTCTTT
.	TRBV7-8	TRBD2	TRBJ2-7	CASSLVGGGTPSYEQYF	TGTGCCAGCAGCTTAGTGGGGGGAGGGACGCCATCCTACGAGCAGTACTTC
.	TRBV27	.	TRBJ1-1	CASSLGGNTEAFF	TGTGCCAGCAGTTTAGGCGGTAACACTGAAGCTTTCTTT
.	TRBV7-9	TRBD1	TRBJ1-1	CASSLGQGDEAFF	TGTGCCAGCAGCTTGGGGCAGGGGGATGAAGCTTTCTTT
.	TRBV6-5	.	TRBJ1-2	CASSFIGPAGGYTF	TGTGCCAGCAGTTTCATTGGCCCGGCAGGAGGCTACACCTTC
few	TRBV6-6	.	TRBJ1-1	CASSYGGQLNTEAFF	TGTGCCAGCAGTTACGGTGGACAACTGAACACTGAAGCTTTCTTT
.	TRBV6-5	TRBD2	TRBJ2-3	CASSPSGGAADTQYF	TGTGCCAGCAGCCCTAGCGGGGGGGCTGCAGATACGCAGTATTTT
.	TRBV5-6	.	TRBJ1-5	CASSTRGSNQPQHF	TGTGCCAGCAGCACGCGGGGTAGCAATCAGCCCCAGCATTTT
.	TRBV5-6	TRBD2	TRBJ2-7	CASSFSGVGEQYF	TGTGCCAGCAGCTTTAGCGGGGTGGGCGAGCAGTACTTC
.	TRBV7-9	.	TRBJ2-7	CASSLGVYEQYF	TGTGCCAGCAGCTTAGGCGTATACGAGCAGTACTTC
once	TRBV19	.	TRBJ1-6	CASSIAGGSASPLHF	TGTGCCAGTAGTATAGCGGGGGGTTCCGCATCACCCCTCCACTTT
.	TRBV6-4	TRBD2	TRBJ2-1	CASSWRSGASNEQFF	TGTGCCAGCAGTTGGCGTAGCGGGGCTTCCAATGAGCAGTTCTTC
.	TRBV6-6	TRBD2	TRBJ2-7	CAGGAGSYEQYF	TGTGCCGGAGGAGCGGGGAGCTACGAGCAGTACTTC
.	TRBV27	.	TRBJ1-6	CASSPFLGSSYNSPLHF	TGTGCCAGCAGCCCTTTTCTCGGGAGCTCCTATAATTCACCCCTCCACTTT
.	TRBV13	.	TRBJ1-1	CASSFGGDGTEAFF	TGTGCCAGCAGCTTCGGAGGCGATGGCACTGAAGCTTTCTTT
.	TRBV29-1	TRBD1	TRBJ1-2	CSVPRQGSANYGYTF	TGCAGCGTCCCTAGACAGGGGTCGGCTAACTATGGCTACACCTTC
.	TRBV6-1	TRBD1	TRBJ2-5	CASSEGTGVLETQYF	TGTGCCAGCAGTGAAGGGACAGGGGTATTAGAGACCCAGTACTTC
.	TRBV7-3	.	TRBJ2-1	CASSAGKQGNEQFF	TGTGCCAGCAGCGCGGGTAAACAGGGTAATGAGCAGTTCTTC
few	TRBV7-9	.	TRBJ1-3	CASSSPGGYTIYF	TGTGCCAGCAGCTCCCCGGGAGGCTACACCATATATTTT
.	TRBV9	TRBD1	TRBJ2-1	CASSDPTGEQFF	TGTGCCAGCAGCGACCCGACAGGGGAGCAGTTCTTC
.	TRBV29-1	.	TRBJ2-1	CSVELRGEQFF	TGCAGCGTTGAACTCCGGGGGGAGCAGTTCTTC
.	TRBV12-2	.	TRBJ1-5	CASRLGGSPSPQHF	TGTGCAAGTCGCTTAGGGGGCAGCCCGTCGCCCCAGCATTTT